This TCR beta chain was identified in a study of shared clonotypes between healthy human individuals. General study points: Researchers found naive subsets generally carried larger estimated richness than memory subsets. Limitation of the genetic and exposure-history diversity represented came from the few donors. Clonotypes shared by all four sorted-subset donors had higher generation probabilities than non-shared clonotypes.

Memory CD4+ cells were the fraction left after CD45RA+ naive selection. As concerns this clone: What it binds is not known.

This table comes from immunoSEQ multiplex PCR, and its TCRdb copy is limited to in-frame clones, with some not included. Found here are about 1 million clones, roughly 80% of them singletons; the top ten hold less than 1.5%. This CDR3 has 10 amino acids. V lost 7 bases to trimming and J lost 10 bases, with 10 bases between them. CDR1 is MGHDK and CDR2 is SYGVNS in the germline V gene. The V call is TRBV25-1, the J call TRBJ2-5, with D unresolved. The sequence was obtained from a man younger than 35 in good health. Input material: memory CD4+ T cells sorted from blood. The subset denotes: CD45RA-negative fraction. The CDR3 here is CASTRHCQYF. The DNA for the CDR3 is TGTGCCAGCACCCGGCACTGCCAGTACTTC.